This TCR beta chain was identified in a study of cytomegalovirus exposure and HLA in healthy donors. Study findings and constraints: Accurate HLA-A and HLA-B prediction from TCR beta sequences was reported for most subjects.

Concerning this clone: The antigen is undetermined.

The PCR contained 60 Vbeta and 13 Jbeta primers. The table came from immunoSEQ multiplex PCR; TCRdb's copy has only in-frame clones and leaves some out. The table lists tens of thousands of clones, roughly two thirds of them singletons. The sequencing input was PBMCs. This receptor was identified in a woman in her twenties or thirties in good health and CMV-seronegative.

The CDR3 region is CASSALRTDSYNSPLHF. The CDR3 bases are TGTGCCAGCAGCGCCCTAAGGACAGATTCTTATAATTCACCCCTCCACTTT. The J gene is TRBJ1-6, the V gene TRBV7-9; TRBD1 might be the D (6 bases). Germline lookup yields CDR1 SEHNR and CDR2 FQNEAQ (reference sequence). V was trimmed by 5 bases and J by 4 bases, leaving 18 bases between them. The CDR3 runs to 17 residues.